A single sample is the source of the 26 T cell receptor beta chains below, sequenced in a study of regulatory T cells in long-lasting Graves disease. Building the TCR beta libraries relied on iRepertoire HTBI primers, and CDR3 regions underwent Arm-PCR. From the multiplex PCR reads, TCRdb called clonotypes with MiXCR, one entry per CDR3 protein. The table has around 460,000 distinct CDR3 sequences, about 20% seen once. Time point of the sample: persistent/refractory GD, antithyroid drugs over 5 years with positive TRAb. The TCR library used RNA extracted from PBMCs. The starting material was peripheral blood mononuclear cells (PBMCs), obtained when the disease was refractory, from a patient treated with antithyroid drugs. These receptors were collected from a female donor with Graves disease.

CDR3 loop: CASSPTSGGMIYGYTF. CDR3 in DNA: TGTGCCAGTAGTCCGACCTCAGGGGGCATGATCTATGGCTACACCTTC. The chain employs TRBV19 and TRBJ1-2; the match to TRBD1 covers 8 bases. This CDR3 is 16 amino acids long. V was clipped by 5 bases and J by 4 bases; unmatched bases: 12. Germline values: CDR1 LNHDA, CDR2 SQIVND (reference sequence).

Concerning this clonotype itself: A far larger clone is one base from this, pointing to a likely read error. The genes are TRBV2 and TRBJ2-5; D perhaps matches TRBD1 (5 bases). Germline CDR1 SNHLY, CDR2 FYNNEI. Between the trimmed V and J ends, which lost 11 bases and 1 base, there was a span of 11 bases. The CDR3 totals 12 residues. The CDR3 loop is CAGTQGQETQYF. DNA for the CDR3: TGTGCCGGCACCCAGGGCCAAGAGACCCAGTACTTC.

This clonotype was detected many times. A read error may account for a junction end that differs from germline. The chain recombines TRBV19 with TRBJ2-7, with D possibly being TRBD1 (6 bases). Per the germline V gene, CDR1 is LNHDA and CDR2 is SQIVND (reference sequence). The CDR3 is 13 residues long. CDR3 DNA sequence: TGTGCCAGCAGTACGGGACATTCCTACGAGCAGTACTTC. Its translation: CASSTGHSYEQYF. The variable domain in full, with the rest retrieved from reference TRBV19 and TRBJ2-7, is DGGITQSPKYLFRKEGQNVTLSCEQNLNHDAMYWYRQDPGQGLRLIYYSQIVNDFQKGDIAEGYSVSREKKESFPLTVTSAQKNPTAFYLCASSTGHSYEQYFGPGTRLTVT.

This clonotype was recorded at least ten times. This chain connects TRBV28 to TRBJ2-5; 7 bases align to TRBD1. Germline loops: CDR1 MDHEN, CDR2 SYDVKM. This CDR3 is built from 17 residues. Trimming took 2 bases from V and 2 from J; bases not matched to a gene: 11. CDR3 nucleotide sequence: TGTGCCAGCAGTTTACGAGGGACAGCACCTTATCAAGAGACCCAGTACTTC. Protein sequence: CASSLRGTAPYQETQYF. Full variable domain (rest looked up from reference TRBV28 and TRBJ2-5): DVKVTQSSRYLVKRTGEKVFLECVQDMDHENMFWYRQDPGLGLRLIYFSYDVKMKEKGDIPEGYSVSREKKERFSLILESASTNQTSMYLCASSLRGTAPYQETQYFGPGTRLLVL.

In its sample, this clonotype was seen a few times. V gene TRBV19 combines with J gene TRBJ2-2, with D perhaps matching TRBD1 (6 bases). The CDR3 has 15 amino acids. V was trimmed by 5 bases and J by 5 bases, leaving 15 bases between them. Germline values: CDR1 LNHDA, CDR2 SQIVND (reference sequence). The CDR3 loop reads CASSPLQGETGELFF. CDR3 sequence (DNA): TGTGCCAGTAGTCCCCTACAGGGAGAGACCGGGGAGCTGTTTTTT. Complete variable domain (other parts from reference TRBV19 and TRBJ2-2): DGGITQSPKYLFRKEGQNVTLSCEQNLNHDAMYWYRQDPGQGLRLIYYSQIVNDFQKGDIAEGYSVSREKKESFPLTVTSAQKNPTAFYLCASSPLQGETGELFFGEGSRLTVL.

The CDR3 DNA reads as TGCGCCAGCAGCTTGGGGGGCAGGACGGAGGAGACCCAGTACTTC. Encoded protein: CASSLGGRTEETQYF. This sequence joins TRBV5-1 and TRBJ2-5, with D possibly TRBD1 on 5 matching bases. Trimming left V 0 bases short and J 5 bases short, with 14 bases between. Germline CDR1 reads SGHRS; CDR2 reads YFSETQ. This CDR3 has 15 residues.

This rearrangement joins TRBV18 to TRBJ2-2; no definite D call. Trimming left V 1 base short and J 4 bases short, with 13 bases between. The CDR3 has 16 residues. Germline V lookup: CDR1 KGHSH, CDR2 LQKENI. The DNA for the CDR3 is TGTGCCAGCTCACCACTGGAGATTCAAAGCACCGGGGAGCTGTTTTTT. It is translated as CASSPLEIQSTGELFF.

In DNA form, the CDR3 reads TGTGCCAGCAGCTTGAAGGGATCCTACGAGCAGTACTTC. It codes for CASSLKGSYEQYF. The rearrangement links TRBV5-8 to TRBJ2-7, with D unresolved. Germline CDR1 and CDR2: SGHTS and YDEGEE. CDR3 length equals 13 residues. V shed 1 base and J shed 1 base, with 6 bases lying between them.

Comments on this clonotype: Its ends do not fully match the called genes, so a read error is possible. CDR3 region: CTSSQAGTPNYGYTF. The CDR3 region has the DNA TGTACCAGCAGCCAAGCTGGGACACCGAACTATGGCTACACCTTC. The chain couples TRBV14 to TRBJ1-2, with a tentative D call TRBD1 (6 bases). Germline CDR1 and CDR2: SGHDN and FVKESK. This CDR3 contains 15 residues.

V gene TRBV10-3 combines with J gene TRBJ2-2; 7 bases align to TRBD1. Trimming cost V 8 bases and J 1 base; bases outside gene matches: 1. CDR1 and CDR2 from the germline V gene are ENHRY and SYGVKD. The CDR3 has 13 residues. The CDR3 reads CAIWTGNTGELFF. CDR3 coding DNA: TGTGCCATCTGGACAGGGAACACCGGGGAGCTGTTTTTT.

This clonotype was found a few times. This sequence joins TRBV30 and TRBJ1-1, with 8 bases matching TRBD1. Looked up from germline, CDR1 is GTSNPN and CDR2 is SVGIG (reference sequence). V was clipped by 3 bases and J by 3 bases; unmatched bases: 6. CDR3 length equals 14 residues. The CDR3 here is CAWRHRGKDTEAFF. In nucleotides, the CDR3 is TGTGCCTGGAGGCACAGGGGGAAGGACACTGAAGCTTTCTTT.

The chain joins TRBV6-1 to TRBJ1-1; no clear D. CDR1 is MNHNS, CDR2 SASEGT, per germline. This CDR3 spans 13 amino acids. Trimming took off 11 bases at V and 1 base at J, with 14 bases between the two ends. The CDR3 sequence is CAARERQNTEAFF. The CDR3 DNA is TGTGCCGCCCGGGAACGTCAGAACACTGAAGCTTTCTTT.

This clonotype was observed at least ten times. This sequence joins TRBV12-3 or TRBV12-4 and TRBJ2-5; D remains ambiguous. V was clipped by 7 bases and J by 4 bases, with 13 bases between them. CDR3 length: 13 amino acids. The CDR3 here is CASTHLVAETQYF. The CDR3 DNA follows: TGTGCCAGCACTCACCTGGTGGCAGAGACCCAGTACTTC.

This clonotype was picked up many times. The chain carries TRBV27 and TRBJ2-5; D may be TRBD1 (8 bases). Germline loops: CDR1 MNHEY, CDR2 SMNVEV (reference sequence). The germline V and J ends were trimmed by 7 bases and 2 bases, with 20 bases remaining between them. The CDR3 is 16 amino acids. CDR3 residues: CASKRDPGQAQETQYF. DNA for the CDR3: TGTGCCAGCAAGCGGGATCCGGGACAGGCACAAGAGACCCAGTACTTC.

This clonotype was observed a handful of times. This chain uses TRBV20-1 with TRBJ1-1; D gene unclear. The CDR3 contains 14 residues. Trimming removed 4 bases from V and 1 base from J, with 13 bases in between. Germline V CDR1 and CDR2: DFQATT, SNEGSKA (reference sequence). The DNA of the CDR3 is TGCAGTGCTATGCGAGGTCTTGGGAACACTGAAGCTTTCTTT. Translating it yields CSAMRGLGNTEAFF.

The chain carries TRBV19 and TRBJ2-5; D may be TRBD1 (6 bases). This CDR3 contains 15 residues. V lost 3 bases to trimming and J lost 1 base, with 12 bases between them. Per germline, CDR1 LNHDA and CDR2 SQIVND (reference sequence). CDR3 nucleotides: TGTGCCAGTAGTATTAAGGGGGATATCCAAGAGACCCAGTACTTC. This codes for CASSIKGDIQETQYF.

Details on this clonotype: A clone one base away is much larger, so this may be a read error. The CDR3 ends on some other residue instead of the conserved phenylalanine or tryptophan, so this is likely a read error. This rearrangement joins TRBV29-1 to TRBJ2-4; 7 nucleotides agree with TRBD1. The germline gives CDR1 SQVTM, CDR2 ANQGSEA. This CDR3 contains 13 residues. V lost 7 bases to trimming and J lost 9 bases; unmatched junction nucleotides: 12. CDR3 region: CSALAGTDGIQYL. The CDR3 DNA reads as TGCAGCGCCTTAGCCGGGACAGACGGCATTCAGTACCTC.

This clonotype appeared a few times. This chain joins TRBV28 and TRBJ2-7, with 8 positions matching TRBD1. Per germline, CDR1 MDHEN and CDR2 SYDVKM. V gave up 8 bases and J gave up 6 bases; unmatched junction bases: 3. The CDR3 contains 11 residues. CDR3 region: CASSRGREQYF. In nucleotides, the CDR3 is TGTGCCAGCTCCAGGGGGCGCGAGCAGTACTTC. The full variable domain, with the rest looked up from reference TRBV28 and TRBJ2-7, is DVKVTQSSRYLVKRTGEKVFLECVQDMDHENMFWYRQDPGLGLRLIYFSYDVKMKEKGDIPEGYSVSREKKERFSLILESASTNQTSMYLCASSRGREQYFGPGTRLTVT.

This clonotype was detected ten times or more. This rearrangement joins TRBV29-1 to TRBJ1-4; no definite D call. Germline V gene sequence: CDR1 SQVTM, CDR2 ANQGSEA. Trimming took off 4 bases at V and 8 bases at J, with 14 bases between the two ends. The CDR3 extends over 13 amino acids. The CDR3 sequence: CSVAVSGGEKLFF. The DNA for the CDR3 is TGCAGCGTTGCTGTCAGTGGAGGCGAAAAACTGTTTTTT.

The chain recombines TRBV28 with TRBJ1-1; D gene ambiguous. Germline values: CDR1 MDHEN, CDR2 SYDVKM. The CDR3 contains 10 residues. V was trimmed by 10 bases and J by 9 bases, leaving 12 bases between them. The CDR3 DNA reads TGTGCCACCCGGCTCTATCAAGCTTTCTTT. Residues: CATRLYQAFF.

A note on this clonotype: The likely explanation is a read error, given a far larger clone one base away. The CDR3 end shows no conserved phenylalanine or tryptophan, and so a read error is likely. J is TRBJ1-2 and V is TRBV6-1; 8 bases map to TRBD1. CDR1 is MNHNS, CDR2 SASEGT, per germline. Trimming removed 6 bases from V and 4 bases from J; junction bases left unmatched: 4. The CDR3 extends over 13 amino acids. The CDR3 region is CASSQQGGYGYTY. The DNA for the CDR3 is TGTGCCAGCAGCCAACAGGGGGGCTATGGCTACACCTAC.

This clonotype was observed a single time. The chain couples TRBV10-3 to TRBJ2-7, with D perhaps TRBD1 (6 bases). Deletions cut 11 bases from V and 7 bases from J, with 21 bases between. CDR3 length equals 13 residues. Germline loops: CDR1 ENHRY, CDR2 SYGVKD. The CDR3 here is CAYSSGGGREQYF. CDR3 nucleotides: TGTGCCTACTCCTCTGGGGGCGGGCGGGAGCAGTACTTC.

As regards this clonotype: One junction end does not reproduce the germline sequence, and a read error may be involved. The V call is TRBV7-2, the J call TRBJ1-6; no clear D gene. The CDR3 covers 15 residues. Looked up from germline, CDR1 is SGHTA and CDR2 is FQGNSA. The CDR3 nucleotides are TGTGCCAGCAGCTTAGTAGCCTCCGGGGAATCACCCCCCCACTTT. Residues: CASSLVASGESPPHF.

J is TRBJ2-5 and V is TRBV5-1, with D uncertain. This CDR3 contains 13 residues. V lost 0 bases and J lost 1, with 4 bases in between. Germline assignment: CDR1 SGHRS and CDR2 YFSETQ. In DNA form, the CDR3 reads TGCGCCAGCAGCTTGGTCTTCCAAGAGACCCAGTACTTC. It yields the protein CASSLVFQETQYF.

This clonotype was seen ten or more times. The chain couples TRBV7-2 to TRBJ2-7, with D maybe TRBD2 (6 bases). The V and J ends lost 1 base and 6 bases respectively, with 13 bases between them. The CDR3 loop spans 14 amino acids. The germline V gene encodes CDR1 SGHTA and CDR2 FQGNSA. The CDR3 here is CASSLVTGRIEQYF. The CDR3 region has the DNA TGTGCCAGCAGCTTAGTGACCGGGAGAATCGAGCAGTACTTC.

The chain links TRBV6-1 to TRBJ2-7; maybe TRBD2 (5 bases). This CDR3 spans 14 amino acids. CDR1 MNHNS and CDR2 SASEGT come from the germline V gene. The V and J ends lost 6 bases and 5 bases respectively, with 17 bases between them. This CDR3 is CASRSTRGRNEQYF. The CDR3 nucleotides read TGTGCCAGCAGATCCACCCGGGGTAGGAACGAGCAGTACTTC.